This TCR beta chain appears in the sequencing data of a study of T cells after yellow fever vaccination. Broader study findings: The secondary response was weaker but peaked faster, day 5 versus 15. Abundant clonotypes (contaminants from the bulk population) could be present in FACS-sorted repertoires. Post-booster repertoires again held most primary-vaccination clones (approximately 96% CD4, 80% to 90% CD8).

Template-switching 5'RACE yielded the TCR cDNA; a universal primer site and UMIs were added in the process. TCRdb reprocessed the 5' RACE reads via MiXCR and lists one record per CDR3 protein. The table includes around 310,000 distinct CDR3 sequences, under 5% detected once. Remarks on this clonotype: The antigen remains unidentified.

The CDR3 extends over 15 amino acids. Germline V gives CDR1 SGHTA, CDR2 FQGNSA. Losses at the gene ends were 3 bases for V and 6 bases for J; bases not matched to a gene: 7. This TCR was recovered from a young man who received the YFV17D yellow fever vaccine. This rearrangement joins TRBV7-2 to TRBJ2-5; 10 nucleotides align to TRBD2. Sequences were derived from PBMCs, sampled 5 days after the yellow fever booster vaccination. CDR3 in DNA: TGTGCCAGCAGCTTCTATAGCGGGGGGATCCAGACCCAGTACTTC. Translated: CASSFYSGGIQTQYF.